These 2 T cell receptor beta chains share one sample of origin, sequenced in a study of cytomegalovirus exposure and HLA in healthy donors. Sequenced by immunoSEQ multiplex PCR; TCRdb stores in-frame clones only, minus some. Of 130,000 to 150,000 clones in the sample, about nine tenths were seen once. The material sequenced was PBMCs. The receptors were gathered from a young man in good health and CMV-seronegative.

In DNA form, the CDR3 reads TGCGCCAGCAGCCAGGACAGTTCGAACACTGAAGCTTTCTTT. Residues: CASSQDSSNTEAFF. The chain carries TRBV5-1 and TRBJ1-1; maybe TRBD1 (6 bases). V was clipped by 4 bases and J by 1 base, with 11 bases between them. The CDR3 covers 14 residues. Germline CDR1 and CDR2: SGHRS and YFSETQ.

The chain combines TRBV6-5 with TRBJ2-2; 10 positions agree with TRBD1. This CDR3 is built from 14 residues. The ends lost 6 bases at V and 6 bases at J; junction bases unmatched: 4. The germline CDR1 and CDR2 sequences are MNHEY and SVGAGI. DNA for the CDR3: TGTGCCAGCAGGTTGGGACAGGGGTCCGGGGAGCTGTTTTTT. It translates to CASRLGQGSGELFF.